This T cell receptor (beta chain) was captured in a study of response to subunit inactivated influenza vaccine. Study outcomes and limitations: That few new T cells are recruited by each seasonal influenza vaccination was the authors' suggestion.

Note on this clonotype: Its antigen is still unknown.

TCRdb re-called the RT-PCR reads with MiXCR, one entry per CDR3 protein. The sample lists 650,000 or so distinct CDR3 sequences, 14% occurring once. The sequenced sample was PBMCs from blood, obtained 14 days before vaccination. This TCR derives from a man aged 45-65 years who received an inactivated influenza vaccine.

The CDR3 loop is CASSLVLSYNSPLHF. The CDR3 nucleotides are TGTGCCAGCAGCTTAGTTCTCAGTTATAATTCACCCCTCCACTTT. The chain has TRBV11-2 and TRBJ1-6; D not resolved. This CDR3 is built from 15 residues. V was pared by 1 base and J by 4 bases, with 8 bases between. CDR1 and CDR2 from the germline V gene are SGHAT and FQNNGV.